Included here is one TCR beta chain sequence, with context. V was shortened by 3 bases and J by 5 bases, with 10 bases between the two germline ends. The CDR3 sequence is 13 residues long. Per the germline V gene, CDR1 is LGHNT and CDR2 is FRNRAP. Measured with immunoSEQ multiplex PCR; TCRdb has only the in-frame clones, and not every one. This sample yields 13,000 to 15,000 clones, of which over 80% are seen a single time; 20% to 25% belongs to the top ten. The data originate from a study of T cells in tumors after PD-1 blockade. Study-wide context: On average, peripheral blood gave about 120,000 TCR templates and under 40,000 unique clonotypes.

The chain combines TRBV12-5 with TRBJ2-5; D unresolved. The clonotype was recovered from a human donor with basal cell carcinoma. Here the sequenced sample was PBMCs, taken after anti-PD-1 treatment. The DNA for the CDR3 is TGTGCTAGTGGTTTAGTCCCAAGGGAGACCCAGTACTTC. It yields the protein CASGLVPRETQYF. The whole variable domain, remainder taken from reference TRBV12-5 and TRBJ2-5, is DARVTQTPRHKVTEMGQEVTMRCQPILGHNTVFWYRQTMMQGLELLAYFRNRAPLDDSGMPKDRFSAEMPDATLATLKIQPSEPRDSAVYFCASGLVPRETQYFGPGTRLLVL.